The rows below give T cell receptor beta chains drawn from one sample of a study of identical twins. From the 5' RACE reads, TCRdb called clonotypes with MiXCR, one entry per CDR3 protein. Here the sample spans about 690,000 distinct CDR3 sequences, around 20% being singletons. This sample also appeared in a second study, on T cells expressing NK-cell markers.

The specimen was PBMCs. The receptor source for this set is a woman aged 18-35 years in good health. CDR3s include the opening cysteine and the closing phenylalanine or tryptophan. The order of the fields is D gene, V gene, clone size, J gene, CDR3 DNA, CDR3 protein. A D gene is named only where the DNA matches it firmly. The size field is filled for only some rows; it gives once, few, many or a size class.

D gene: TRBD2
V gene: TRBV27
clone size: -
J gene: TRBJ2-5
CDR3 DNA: TGTGCCAGCAAGTCTAGCGGGTACCAAGAGACCCAGTACTTC
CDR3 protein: CASKSSGYQETQYF

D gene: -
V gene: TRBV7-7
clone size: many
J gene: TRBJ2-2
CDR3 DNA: TGTGCTAGCAGCTTAGGCAACGCCGCCGGGGAGCTGTTTTTT
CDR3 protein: CASSLGNAAGELFF

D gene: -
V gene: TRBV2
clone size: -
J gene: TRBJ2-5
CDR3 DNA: TGTGCCAGCAGGACATGGGGGGAAACCCTCAAAGAGACCCAGTACTTC
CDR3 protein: CASRTWGETLKETQYF

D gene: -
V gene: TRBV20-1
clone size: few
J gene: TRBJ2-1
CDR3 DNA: TGCAGTGCTAGAGATCCCCTGGCTAGCAATGAGCAGTTCTTC
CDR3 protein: CSARDPLASNEQFF

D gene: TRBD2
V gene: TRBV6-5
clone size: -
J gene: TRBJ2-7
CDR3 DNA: TGTGCCAGCAGTTACCTCGGACTAGCGGGGGCGGTCGAGCAGTACTTC
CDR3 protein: CASSYLGLAGAVEQYF

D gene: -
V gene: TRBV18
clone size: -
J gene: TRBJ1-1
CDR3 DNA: TGTGCCAGCTCAATTCAGTTGGGGCCCGGGGGCACTGAAGCTTTCTTT
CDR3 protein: CASSIQLGPGGTEAFF

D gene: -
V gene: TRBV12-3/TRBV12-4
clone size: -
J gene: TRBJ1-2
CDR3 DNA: TGTGCCAGCAGTTTAGGTTGGGCAGGGGTATCAAAATCGTATGGCTACACCTTC
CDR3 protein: CASSLGWAGVSKSYGYTF

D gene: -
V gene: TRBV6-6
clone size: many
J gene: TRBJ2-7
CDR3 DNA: TGTGCCACCGAGACTCCCCTAGGGGAGCAGTACTTC
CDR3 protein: CATETPLGEQYF

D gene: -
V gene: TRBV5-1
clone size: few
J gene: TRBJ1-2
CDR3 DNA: TGCGCCAGCAGCTTGCAGGATAACTATGGCTACACCTTC
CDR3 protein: CASSLQDNYGYTF

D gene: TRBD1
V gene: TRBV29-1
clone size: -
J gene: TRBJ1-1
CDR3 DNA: TGCAGCGTCGAGGGGGCCGGCGGTTACACTGAAGCTTTCTTT
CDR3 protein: CSVEGAGGYTEAFF

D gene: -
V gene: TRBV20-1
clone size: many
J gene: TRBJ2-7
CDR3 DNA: TGCAGTGCCCTGGATCCCCGGGGAGGGGGCGGACCCGAGCAGTACTTC
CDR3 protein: CSALDPRGGGGPEQYF

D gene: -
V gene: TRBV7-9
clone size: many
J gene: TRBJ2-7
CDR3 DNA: TGTGCCAGCAGCCCCGTAGACGAGCAGTACTTC
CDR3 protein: CASSPVDEQYF

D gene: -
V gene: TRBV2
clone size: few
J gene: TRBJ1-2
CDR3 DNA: TGTGCCAGCAGTGAAGCAGGTACACGGACAGCCTTC
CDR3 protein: CASSEAGTRTAF

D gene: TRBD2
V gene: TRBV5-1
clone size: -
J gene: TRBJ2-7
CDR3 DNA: TGCGCCAGCAGCTTGGAGGTTCTTGGCGGGGGGTACTACGAGCAGTACTTC
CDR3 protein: CASSLEVLGGGYYEQYF

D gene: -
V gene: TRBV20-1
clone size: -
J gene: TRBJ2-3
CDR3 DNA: TGCAGTGCCGACCGAGGGCCCTGGGGCACAGATACGCAGTATTTT
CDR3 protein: CSADRGPWGTDTQYF

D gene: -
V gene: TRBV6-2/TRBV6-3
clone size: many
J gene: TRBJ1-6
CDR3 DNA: TGTGCCAGCAGTTACCAAGATATTTCACCCCTCCACTTT
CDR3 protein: CASSYQDISPLHF

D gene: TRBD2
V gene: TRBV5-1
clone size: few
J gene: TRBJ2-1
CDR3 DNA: TGCGCCAGCAGCTCGACTAGCGGGAGTCCCAACAATGAGCAGTTCTTC
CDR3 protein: CASSSTSGSPNNEQFF

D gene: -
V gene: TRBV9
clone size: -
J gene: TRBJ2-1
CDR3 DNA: TGTGCCAGCAGCGTAGGGGGGGCCTCCAATGAGCAGTTCTTC
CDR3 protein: CASSVGGASNEQFF

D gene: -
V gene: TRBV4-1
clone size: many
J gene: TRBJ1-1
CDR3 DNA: TGCGCCAGCAGCCAAGGGGTATTATCGAGGAGAGAAGCTTTCTTT
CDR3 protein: CASSQGVLSRREAFF

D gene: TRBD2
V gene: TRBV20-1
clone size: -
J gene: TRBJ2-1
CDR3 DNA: TGCAGTGCTAGAGATAGGGATCGCGGGAGGGTAAATGAGCAGTTCTTC
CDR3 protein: CSARDRDRGRVNEQFF

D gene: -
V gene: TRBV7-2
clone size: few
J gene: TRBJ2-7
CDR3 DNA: TGTGCCAGCGCGCGAGTGGGCCAGGGCTCCTACGAGCAGTACTTC
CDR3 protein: CASARVGQGSYEQYF

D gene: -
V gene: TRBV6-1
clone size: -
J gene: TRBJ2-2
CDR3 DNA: TGTGCCAGCAGTGATTATGATCGGAGGCAGGGGCCCGGGGAGCTGTTTTTT
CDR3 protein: CASSDYDRRQGPGELFF

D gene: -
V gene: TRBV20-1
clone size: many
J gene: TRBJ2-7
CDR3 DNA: TGCAGTGCTAGAGATGGGCAGCAGAGCTCCTACGAGCAGTACTTC
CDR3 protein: CSARDGQQSSYEQYF

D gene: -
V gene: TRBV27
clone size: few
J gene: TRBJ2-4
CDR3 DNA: TGTGCCAGCAGTTTCAGCGAGAAAAACATTCAGTACTTC
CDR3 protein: CASSFSEKNIQYF

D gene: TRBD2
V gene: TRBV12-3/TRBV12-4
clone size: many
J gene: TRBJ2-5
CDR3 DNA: TGTGCCAGCAGTCCATTAATAGCGGGAGTCACCCAGTACTTC
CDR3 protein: CASSPLIAGVTQYF

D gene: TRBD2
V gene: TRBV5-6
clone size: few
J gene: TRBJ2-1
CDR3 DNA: TGTGCCAGCAGCCGGAGGGGACTAGTTGTCAATGAGCAGTTCTTC
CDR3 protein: CASSRRGLVVNEQFF

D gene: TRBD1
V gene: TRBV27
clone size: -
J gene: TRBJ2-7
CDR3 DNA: TGTGCCAGCAGTCCAAACAGGGGGTTCCACGAGCAGTACTTC
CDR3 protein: CASSPNRGFHEQYF

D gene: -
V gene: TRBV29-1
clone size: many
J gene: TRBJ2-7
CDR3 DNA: TGCAGCGTTCGCGATCAGGGATACTACGAGCAGTACTTC
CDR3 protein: CSVRDQGYYEQYF

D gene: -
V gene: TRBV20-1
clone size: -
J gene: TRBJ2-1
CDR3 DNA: TGCAGTGCCGCAATCGGAGGGGTGAATGAGCAGTTCTTC
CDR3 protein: CSAAIGGVNEQFF

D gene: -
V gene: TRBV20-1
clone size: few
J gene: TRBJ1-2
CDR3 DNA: TGCAGTGCTAGAGATGGGCGACTTTCTAACTATGGCTACACCTTC
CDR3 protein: CSARDGRLSNYGYTF

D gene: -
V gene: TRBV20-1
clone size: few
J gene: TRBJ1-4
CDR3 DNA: TGCAGTGCTAGAGATCTGATGAGATCAACTAATGAAAAACTGTTTTTT
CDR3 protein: CSARDLMRSTNEKLFF

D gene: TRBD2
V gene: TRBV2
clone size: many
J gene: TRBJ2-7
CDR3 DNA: TGTGCCAGCACCCCGGGCGGGGGTTATGACGAGCAGTACTTC
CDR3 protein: CASTPGGGYDEQYF

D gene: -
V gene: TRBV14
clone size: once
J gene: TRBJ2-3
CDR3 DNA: TGTGCCAGCAGCCAAGTATCGTCAGATACGCAGTATTTT
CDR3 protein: CASSQVSSDTQYF

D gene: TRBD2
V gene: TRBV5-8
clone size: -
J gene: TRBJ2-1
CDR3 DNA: TGTGCCAGCGGCGGACTAGGGGACCTTTACAATGAGCAGTTCTTC
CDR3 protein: CASGGLGDLYNEQFF

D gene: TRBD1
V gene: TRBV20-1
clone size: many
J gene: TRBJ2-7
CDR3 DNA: TGCAGTGCAGGACAGGGGGCGCTGGCCGAGCAGTACTTC
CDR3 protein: CSAGQGALAEQYF

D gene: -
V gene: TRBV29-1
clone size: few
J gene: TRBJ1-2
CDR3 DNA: TGCAGCGTGCCCCTGACAGGAGGGGACTATGGCTACACCTTC
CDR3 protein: CSVPLTGGDYGYTF

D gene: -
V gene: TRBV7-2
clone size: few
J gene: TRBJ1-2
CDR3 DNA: TGTGCCAGCAGCCCAGGGATTTCTTATGGCTACACCTTC
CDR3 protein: CASSPGISYGYTF

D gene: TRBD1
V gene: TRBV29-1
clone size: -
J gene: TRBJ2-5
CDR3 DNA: TGCAGTGAATCCAGGGGGCTCGGGGAGGCCCAGTACTTC
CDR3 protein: CSESRGLGEAQYF

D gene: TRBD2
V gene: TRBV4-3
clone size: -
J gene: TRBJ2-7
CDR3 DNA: TGCGCCAGCAGCCAAGATAGGGGTAGCGGGGGAGCCTACGAGCAGTACTTC
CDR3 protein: CASSQDRGSGGAYEQYF

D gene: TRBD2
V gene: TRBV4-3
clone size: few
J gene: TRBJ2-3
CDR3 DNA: TGCGCCAGCTCCAAGACTACTAGCGGGAGCACAGATACGCAGTATTTT
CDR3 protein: CASSKTTSGSTDTQYF

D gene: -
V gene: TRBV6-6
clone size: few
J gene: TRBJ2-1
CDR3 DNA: TGTGCCAGCAGTTACTCGAATCAGGATGAGCAGTTCTTC
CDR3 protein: CASSYSNQDEQFF

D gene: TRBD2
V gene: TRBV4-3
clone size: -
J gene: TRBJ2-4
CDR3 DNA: TGCGCCAGCAGCCCCACCCTGGGAGGGGCGAAAAACATTCAGTACTTC
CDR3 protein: CASSPTLGGAKNIQYF

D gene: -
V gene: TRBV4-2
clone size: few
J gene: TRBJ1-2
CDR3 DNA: TGTGCCAGCAGCCAAGAGTTCAGGGTGGGTGGCTACACCTTC
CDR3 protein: CASSQEFRVGGYTF

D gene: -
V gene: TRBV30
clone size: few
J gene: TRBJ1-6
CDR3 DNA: TGTGCCTCGCCCACTTGGGCTGGAAATTCACCCCTCCACTTT
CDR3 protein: CASPTWAGNSPLHF

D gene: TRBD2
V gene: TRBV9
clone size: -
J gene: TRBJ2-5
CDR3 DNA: TGTGCCAGCAGCGCTGCGGGAGGTCTACAAGAGACCCAGTACTTC
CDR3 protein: CASSAAGGLQETQYF

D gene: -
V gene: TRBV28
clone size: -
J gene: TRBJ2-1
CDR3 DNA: TGTGCCAGCGTGGCCGAACTGAAGCAGTTCTTC
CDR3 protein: CASVAELKQFF

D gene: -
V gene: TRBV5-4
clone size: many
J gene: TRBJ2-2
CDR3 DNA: TGTGCCAGCAGTTGGGGGGACCCCGGGGAGCTGTTTTTT
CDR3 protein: CASSWGDPGELFF

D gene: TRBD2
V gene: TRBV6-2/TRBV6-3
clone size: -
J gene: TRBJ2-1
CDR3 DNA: TGTGCCAGCAGCGGGGACCAGCGGGAGAAGGACAATGAGCAGTTCTTC
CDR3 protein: CASSGDQREKDNEQFF

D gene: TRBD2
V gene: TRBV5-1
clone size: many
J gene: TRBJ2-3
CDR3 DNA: TGCGCCAGCAAACCTAGCGGGAGCCGCACAGATACGCAGTATTTT
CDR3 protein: CASKPSGSRTDTQYF

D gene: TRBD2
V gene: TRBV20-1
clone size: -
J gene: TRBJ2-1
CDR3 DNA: TGCAGTGCCCCAACTAGCGGGATGGCGGACAATGAGCAGTTCTTC
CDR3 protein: CSAPTSGMADNEQFF

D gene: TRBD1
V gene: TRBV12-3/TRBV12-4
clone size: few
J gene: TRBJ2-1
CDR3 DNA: TGTGCCAGCAGTCGACGGACAGGAGACGATGAGCAGTTCTTC
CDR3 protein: CASSRRTGDDEQFF

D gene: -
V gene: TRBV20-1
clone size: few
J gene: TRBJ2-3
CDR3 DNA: TGCAGTGCTCTCCCCGGGGACGGACCTAGCACAGATACGCAGTATTTT
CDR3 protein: CSALPGDGPSTDTQYF

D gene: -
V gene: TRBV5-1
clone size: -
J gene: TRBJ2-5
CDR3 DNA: TGCGCCAGCAGCTTGTTTCTAGCCGGAGAGACCCAGTACTTC
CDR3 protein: CASSLFLAGETQYF

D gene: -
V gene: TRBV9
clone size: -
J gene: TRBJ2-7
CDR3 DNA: TGTGCCAGCAGCGTAGAGCTGGGGCCTTCCTACGAGCAGTACTTC
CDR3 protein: CASSVELGPSYEQYF

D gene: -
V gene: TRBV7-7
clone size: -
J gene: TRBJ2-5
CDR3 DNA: TGTGCCAGCAGCGTCGGGACATTCGAAGAGACCCAGTACTTC
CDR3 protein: CASSVGTFEETQYF

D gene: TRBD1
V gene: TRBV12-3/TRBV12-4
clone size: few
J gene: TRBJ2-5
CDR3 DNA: TGTGCCAGCAGCTCCGGGACAGGTTTCGAGACCCAGTACTTC
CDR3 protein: CASSSGTGFETQYF

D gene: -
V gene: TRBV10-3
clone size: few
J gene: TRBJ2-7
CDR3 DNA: TGTGCCATCAGTGGCCGTGATTCCGCAGCCTACGAGCAGTACTTC
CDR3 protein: CAISGRDSAAYEQYF